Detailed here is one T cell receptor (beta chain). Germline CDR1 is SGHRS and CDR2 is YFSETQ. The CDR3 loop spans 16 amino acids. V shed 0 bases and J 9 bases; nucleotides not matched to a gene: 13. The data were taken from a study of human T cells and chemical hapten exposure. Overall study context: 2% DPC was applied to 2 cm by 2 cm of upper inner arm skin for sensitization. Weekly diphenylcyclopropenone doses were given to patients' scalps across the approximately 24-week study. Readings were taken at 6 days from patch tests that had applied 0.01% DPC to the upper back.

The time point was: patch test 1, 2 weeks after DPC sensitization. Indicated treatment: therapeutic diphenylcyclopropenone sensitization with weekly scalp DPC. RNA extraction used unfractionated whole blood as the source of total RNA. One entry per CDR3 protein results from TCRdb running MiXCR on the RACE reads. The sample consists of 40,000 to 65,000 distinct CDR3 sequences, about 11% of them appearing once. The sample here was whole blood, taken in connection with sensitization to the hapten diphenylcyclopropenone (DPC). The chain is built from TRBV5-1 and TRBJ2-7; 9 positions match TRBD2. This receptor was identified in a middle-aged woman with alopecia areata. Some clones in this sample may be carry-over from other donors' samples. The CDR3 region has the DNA TGCGCCAGCAGCTTGGCCGAACGGCTAGCGGGAAATCGGCAGTACTTC. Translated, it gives CASSLAERLAGNRQYF.